A single sample gave rise to the 21 T cell receptor beta chains below, sequenced in a study of blood T cell repertoires in COVID-19. The table came from immunoSEQ multiplex PCR; TCRdb's copy has only in-frame clones and leaves some out. Of some 150,000 clones listed, about 86% are singletons. The sequenced sample consisted of peripheral blood. Receptors were obtained from a man aged 65 to 85 with acute or convalescent COVID-19.

V usage is TRBV28 and J usage is TRBJ2-7, with 9 bases identical to TRBD2. V dropped 10 bases and J dropped 0; count of bases not matched to a gene: 4. This CDR3 comprises 13 residues. Germline assignment: CDR1 MDHEN and CDR2 SYDVKM. CDR3 nucleotide sequence: TGTGCCACCAGGACTAGCGACTCCTACGAGCAGTACTTC. Protein sequence: CATRTSDSYEQYF.

The V and J genes are TRBV7-2 and TRBJ2-2, with a weak D call TRBD1 (5 bases). CDR1 is SGHTA and CDR2 is FQGNSA in the germline V gene. The CDR3 is made up of 13 amino acids. V lost 2 bases and J 4 bases, leaving 5 bases between the germline ends. The DNA for the CDR3 is TGTGCCAGCAGCTTACAGGGCACCGGGGAGCTGTTTTTT. Translated: CASSLQGTGELFF.

The rearrangement joins TRBV30 to TRBJ2-7, with D maybe TRBD2 (6 bases). Germline V gives CDR1 GTSNPN, CDR2 SVGIG (reference sequence). The CDR3 is made up of 14 amino acids. The germline V and J ends were trimmed by 1 base and 2 bases, with 12 bases remaining between them. This chain's CDR3 is CAWSEKGLTYEQYF. As DNA, the CDR3 is TGTGCCTGGAGTGAAAAAGGACTAACCTACGAGCAGTACTTC.

V is TRBV18 and J is TRBJ2-7, with 8 bases fitting TRBD1. Losses at the gene ends were 3 bases for V and 6 bases for J; bases not matched to a gene: 7. This CDR3 has 14 residues. Germline values: CDR1 KGHSH, CDR2 LQKENI. CDR3 region: CASSPNAGGFEQYF. As DNA, the CDR3 is TGTGCCAGCTCACCGAACGCAGGGGGCTTCGAGCAGTACTTC.

CDR3 nucleotides: TGTGCCAGCAGCCTCCGGTGGACTAGCGGCAATGAGCAGTTCTTC. Its translation is CASSLRWTSGNEQFF. The chain joins TRBV7-2 to TRBJ2-1; 10 bases fit TRBD2. The V segment lost 5 bases and the J segment 6 bases; nucleotides outside the gene matches: 7. The CDR3 loop spans 15 amino acids. Germline values: CDR1 SGHTA, CDR2 FQGNSA.

The genes are TRBV7-2 and TRBJ2-7; D is uncertain. This CDR3 has 14 amino acids. The germline gives CDR1 SGHTA, CDR2 FQGNSA. The germline V and J ends were trimmed by 1 base and 0 bases, with 7 bases remaining between them. CDR3 loop: CASSLDIASYEQYF. CDR3 sequence (DNA): TGTGCCAGCAGCTTAGACATCGCCTCCTACGAGCAGTACTTC.

The rearrangement joins TRBV3-1 (or the pseudogene TRBV3-2) to TRBJ2-7; TRBD1 might be the D (5 bases). Trimming left V 8 bases short and J 5 bases short, with 19 bases between. This CDR3 contains 14 residues. The germline V gene has CDR1 LGHDT and CDR2 YNNKEL (reference sequence). CDR3 sequence (DNA): TGTGCCAGCGCCTCTTTGGCAGGGCATGACGAGCAGTACTTC. This translates into CASASLAGHDEQYF.

This clone was observed once. CDR3 in amino acids: CASSQDLAGYTQYF. For the CDR3, the DNA is TGCGCCAGCAGCCAAGACCTAGCGGGATATACGCAGTATTTT. The chain joins TRBV4-3 to TRBJ2-3; TRBD2 matches 9 bases. Unmatched junction bases numbered 2, after V lost 0 bases and J lost 7 bases. The CDR3 length is 14 residues. The V gene's germline CDR1 is LGHNA and CDR2 YSLEER.

The chain has TRBV7-9 and TRBJ2-3, with 7 bases identical to TRBD2. The J segment lost 2 bases and the V segment lost 5 bases, leaving 10 bases of the junction unmatched. The CDR3 extends over 16 amino acids. Germline assignment: CDR1 SEHNR and CDR2 FQNEAQ (reference sequence). This CDR3 reads CASSSLAGRNTDTQYF. CDR3 in DNA: TGTGCCAGCAGCAGTTTAGCGGGCCGCAACACAGATACGCAGTATTTT. The variable domain in full, completed from reference TRBV7-9 and TRBJ2-3, reads DTGVSQNPRHKITKRGQNVTFRCDPISEHNRLYWYRQTLGQGPEFLTYFQNEAQLEKSRLLSDRFSAERPKGSFSTLEIQRTEQGDSAMYLCASSSLAGRNTDTQYFGPGTRLTVL.

The V gene is TRBV5-4, the J gene TRBJ1-2; D gene ambiguous. This CDR3 has 14 amino acids. The germline V gene has CDR1 SGHNT and CDR2 YYREEE (reference sequence). V lost 4 bases to trimming and J lost 1 base, with 11 bases between them. The CDR3 DNA is TGTGCCAGCAGCACCGGAGAAATTAACTATGGCTACACCTTC. Protein: CASSTGEINYGYTF.

This chain links TRBV19 with TRBJ1-5; unclear D gene. Germline assignment: CDR1 LNHDA and CDR2 SQIVND (reference sequence). The CDR3 extends over 14 amino acids. Trimming took 2 bases from V and 6 from J, leaving 11 bases between them. The CDR3 region is CASSINSNGQPQHF. CDR3 coding DNA: TGTGCCAGTAGTATAAACAGCAATGGTCAGCCCCAGCATTTT.

This clone occurred once. The V and J genes are TRBV30 and TRBJ1-2; TRBD1 aligns across 10 bases. Trimming at V came to 7 bases and at J to 5 bases, leaving 10 bases not matched to a gene. The germline gives CDR1 GTSNPN, CDR2 SVGIG (reference sequence). The length of the CDR3 is 14 residues. CDR3 nucleotides: TGTGCCTACGATAGGGGACAGGGGATATATGGCTACACCTTC. It is translated as CAYDRGQGIYGYTF.

This chain uses TRBV15 with TRBJ2-3; 10 bases match TRBD2. The CDR3 loop spans 15 amino acids. Per the germline V gene, CDR1 is LNHNV and CDR2 is YYDKDF (reference sequence). Germline trimming cut 4 bases from V and 5 bases from J; bases unmatched to any gene: 6. CDR3 nucleotides: TGTGCCACCAGCACCAGGACTAGCGGAAAAGATACGCAGTATTTT. Translation: CATSTRTSGKDTQYF.

The gene calls are TRBV5-1 and TRBJ1-4; weak D call: TRBD1 (5 bases). The CDR3 spans 15 residues. V was shortened by 4 bases and J by 0 bases, with 10 bases between the two germline ends. Per germline, CDR1 SGHRS and CDR2 YFSETQ. The CDR3 here is CASSPRQPTNEKLFF. In DNA form, the CDR3 reads TGCGCCAGCAGCCCCCGACAGCCAACTAATGAAAAACTGTTTTTT.

The chain recombines TRBV18 with TRBJ2-2; TRBD1 is a possible D gene (6 bases). Germline V lookup: CDR1 KGHSH, CDR2 LQKENI. This CDR3 has 13 amino acids. Trimming took 6 bases from V and 7 from J, leaving 12 bases between them. The CDR3 nucleotides are TGTGCCAGCTCCCCGGACAGCCTCGGGGAGCTGTTTTTT. Protein product: CASSPDSLGELFF.

This chain connects TRBV7-8 to TRBJ1-4; D is unresolved. Trimming cost V 5 bases and J 8 bases, with 12 bases left between them. The CDR3 contains 13 residues. Germline V CDR1 and CDR2: SGHVS, FQNEAQ. CDR3 amino acids: CASSLNLEEKLFF. CDR3 nucleotide sequence: TGTGCCAGCAGCCTGAACCTCGAGGAAAAACTGTTTTTT.

This chain uses TRBV19 with TRBJ2-1, with a possible D match to TRBD2 (6 bases). The CDR3 extends over 11 amino acids. Germline values: CDR1 LNHDA, CDR2 SQIVND (reference sequence). The V end lost 3 bases, the J end lost 9 bases, and 6 bases lay between the germline ends. The CDR3 is CASSIGSEQFF. The CDR3 DNA reads TGTGCCAGTAGTATCGGGAGTGAGCAGTTCTTC.

V gene TRBV5-1 combines with J gene TRBJ2-7; 10 bases align to TRBD1. The germline V gene has CDR1 SGHRS and CDR2 YFSETQ. The CDR3 is 14 amino acids. Trimming at V came to 5 bases and at J to 7 bases, leaving 9 bases not matched to a gene. In DNA, the CDR3 is TGCGCCAGCAGTACCGGGACAGGGGCGAGGGAGCAGTACTTC. Translation: CASSTGTGAREQYF. The full variable domain, in which reference TRBV5-1 and TRBJ2-7 provide the parts outside the CDR3, is KAGVTQTPRYLIKTRGQQVTLSCSPISGHRSVSWYQQTPGQGLQFLFEYFSETQRNKGNFPGRFSGRQFSNSRSEMNVSTLELGDSALYLCASSTGTGAREQYFGPGTRLTVT.

This clone came up a few times. This rearrangement joins TRBV5-5 to TRBJ2-1; 7 bases match TRBD2. V gave up 0 bases and J gave up 0 bases; unmatched junction bases: 6. This CDR3 contains 17 residues. CDR1 and CDR2 (germline): SGHKS, YYEKEE (reference sequence). The CDR3 nucleotides read TGTGCCAGCAGCTTGGATCGGGAGGCGCGCTCCTACAATGAGCAGTTCTTC. The encoded protein is CASSLDREARSYNEQFF.

The chain links TRBV5-4 to TRBJ1-1; 10 nucleotides agree with TRBD1. J gave up 3 bases and V 4 bases, and 12 bases lay outside the gene matches. This CDR3 is 17 amino acids long. Germline V lookup: CDR1 SGHNT, CDR2 YYREEE (reference sequence). The CDR3: CASSAKPRQGAYTEAFF. The CDR3 coding sequence is TGTGCCAGCAGCGCTAAGCCGAGACAGGGGGCCTACACTGAAGCTTTCTTT.

The chain has TRBV14 and TRBJ2-3; TRBD2 aligns across 9 bases. V shed 0 bases and J 9 bases; nucleotides not matched to a gene: 7. The germline V gene has CDR1 SGHDN and CDR2 FVKESK. The CDR3 spans 15 residues. The CDR3 sequence is CASSQDPSGKATQYF. In DNA form, the CDR3 reads TGTGCCAGCAGCCAAGACCCTAGCGGGAAAGCAACGCAGTATTTT.